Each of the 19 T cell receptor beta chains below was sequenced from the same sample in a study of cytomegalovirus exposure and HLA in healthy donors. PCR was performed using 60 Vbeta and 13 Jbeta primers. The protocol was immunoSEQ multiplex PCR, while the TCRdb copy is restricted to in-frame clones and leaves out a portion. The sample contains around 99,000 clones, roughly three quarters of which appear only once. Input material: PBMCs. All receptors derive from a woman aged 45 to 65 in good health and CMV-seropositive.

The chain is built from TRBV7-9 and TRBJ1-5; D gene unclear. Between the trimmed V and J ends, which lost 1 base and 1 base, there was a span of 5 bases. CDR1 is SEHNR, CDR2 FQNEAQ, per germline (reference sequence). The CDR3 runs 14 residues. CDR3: CASSLGPSNQPQHF. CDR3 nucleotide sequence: TGTGCCAGCAGCTTAGGGCCGAGCAATCAGCCCCAGCATTTT.

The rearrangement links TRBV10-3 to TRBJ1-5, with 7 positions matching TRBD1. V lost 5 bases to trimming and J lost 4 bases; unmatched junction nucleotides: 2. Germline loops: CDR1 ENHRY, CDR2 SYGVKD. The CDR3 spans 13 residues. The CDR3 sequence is CAISRDRNQPQHF. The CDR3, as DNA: TGTGCCATCAGTCGGGACAGAAATCAGCCCCAGCATTTT.

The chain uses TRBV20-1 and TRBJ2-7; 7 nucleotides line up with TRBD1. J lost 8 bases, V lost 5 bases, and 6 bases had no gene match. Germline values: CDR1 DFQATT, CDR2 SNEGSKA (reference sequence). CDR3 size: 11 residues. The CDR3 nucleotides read TGCAGTGCTCTTGGGACAGAAAAGCAGTACTTC. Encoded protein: CSALGTEKQYF.

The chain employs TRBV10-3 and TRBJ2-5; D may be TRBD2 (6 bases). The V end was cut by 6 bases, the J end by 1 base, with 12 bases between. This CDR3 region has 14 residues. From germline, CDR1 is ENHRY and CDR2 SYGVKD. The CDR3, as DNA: TGTGCCATCAGGGAACGGGGGAGCCAAGAGACCCAGTACTTC. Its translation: CAIRERGSQETQYF.

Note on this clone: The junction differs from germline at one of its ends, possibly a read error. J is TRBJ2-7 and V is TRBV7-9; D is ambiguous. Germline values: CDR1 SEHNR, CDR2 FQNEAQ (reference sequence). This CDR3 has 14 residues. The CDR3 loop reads CSSSLGTATYEQYF. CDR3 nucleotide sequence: TGTTCCAGCAGCTTAGGTACAGCCACCTACGAGCAGTACTTC.

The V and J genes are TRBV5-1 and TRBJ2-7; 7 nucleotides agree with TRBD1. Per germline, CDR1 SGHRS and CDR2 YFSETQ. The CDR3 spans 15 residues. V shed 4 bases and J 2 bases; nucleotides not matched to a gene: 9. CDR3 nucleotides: TGCGCCAGCAGCCCCCCGGACAGGCAGACCTACGAGCAGTACTTC. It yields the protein CASSPPDRQTYEQYF.

The CDR3 loop reads CASSPQRGGYNEQFF. The CDR3 coding sequence is TGTGCCAGCTCACCTCAGCGGGGGGGGTACAATGAGCAGTTCTTC. The J gene is TRBJ2-1, the V gene TRBV18, with 10 bases that match TRBD2. V shed 3 bases, J shed 4 bases, and the junction held 3 bases outside the gene matches. The CDR3 has 15 residues. Germline CDR1 KGHSH, CDR2 LQKENI. Drawing the rest from reference TRBV18 and TRBJ2-1, the complete variable domain is NAGVMQNPRHLVRRRGQEARLRCSPMKGHSHVYWYRQLPEEGLKFMVYLQKENIIDESGMPKERFSAEFPKEGPSILRIQQVVRGDSAAYFCASSPQRGGYNEQFFGPGTRLTVL.

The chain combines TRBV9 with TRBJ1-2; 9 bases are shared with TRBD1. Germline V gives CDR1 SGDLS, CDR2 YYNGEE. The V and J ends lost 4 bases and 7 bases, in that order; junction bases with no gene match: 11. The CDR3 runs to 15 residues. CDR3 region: CASSPGTGSLPGYTF. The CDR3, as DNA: TGTGCCAGCAGCCCAGGGACAGGGTCCCTTCCTGGCTACACCTTC.

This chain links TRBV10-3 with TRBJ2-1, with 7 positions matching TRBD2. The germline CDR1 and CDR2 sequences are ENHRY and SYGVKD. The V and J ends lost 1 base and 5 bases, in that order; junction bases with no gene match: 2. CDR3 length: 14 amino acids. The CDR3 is CAISELGTNNEQFF. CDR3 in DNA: TGTGCCATCAGTGAGTTGGGGACTAACAATGAGCAGTTCTTC.

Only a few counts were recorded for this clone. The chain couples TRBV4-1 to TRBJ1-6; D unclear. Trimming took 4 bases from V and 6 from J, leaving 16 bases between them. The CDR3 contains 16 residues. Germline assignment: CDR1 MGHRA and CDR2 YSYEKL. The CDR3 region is CASSPDLGRINSPLHF. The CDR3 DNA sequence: TGCGCCAGCAGCCCCGATCTGGGCAGGATTAATTCACCCCTCCACTTT.

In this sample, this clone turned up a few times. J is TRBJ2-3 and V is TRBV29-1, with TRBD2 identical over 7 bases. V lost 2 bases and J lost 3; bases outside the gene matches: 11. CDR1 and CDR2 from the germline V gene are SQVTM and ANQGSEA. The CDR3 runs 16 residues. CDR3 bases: TGCAGCGTTGAATGGGTTGGTGACGGGGGGACAGATACGCAGTATTTT. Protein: CSVEWVGDGGTDTQYF.

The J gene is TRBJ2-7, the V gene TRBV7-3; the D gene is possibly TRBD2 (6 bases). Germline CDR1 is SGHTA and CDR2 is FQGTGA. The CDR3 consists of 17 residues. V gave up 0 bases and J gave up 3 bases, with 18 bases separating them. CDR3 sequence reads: CASSLTPPGRDHYEQYF. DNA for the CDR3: TGTGCCAGCAGCTTAACTCCCCCTGGGCGGGACCACTACGAGCAGTACTTC.

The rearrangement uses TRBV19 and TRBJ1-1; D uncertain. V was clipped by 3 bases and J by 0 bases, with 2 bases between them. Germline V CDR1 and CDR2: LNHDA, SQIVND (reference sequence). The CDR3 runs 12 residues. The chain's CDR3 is CASSILNTEAFF. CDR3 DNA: TGTGCCAGTAGTATCTTGAACACTGAAGCTTTCTTT.

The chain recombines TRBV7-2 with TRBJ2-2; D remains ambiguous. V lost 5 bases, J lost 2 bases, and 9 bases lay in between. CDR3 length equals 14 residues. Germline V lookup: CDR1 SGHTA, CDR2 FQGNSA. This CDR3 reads CASSPGLNTGELFF. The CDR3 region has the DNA TGTGCCAGCAGCCCGGGTCTTAACACCGGGGAGCTGTTTTTT.

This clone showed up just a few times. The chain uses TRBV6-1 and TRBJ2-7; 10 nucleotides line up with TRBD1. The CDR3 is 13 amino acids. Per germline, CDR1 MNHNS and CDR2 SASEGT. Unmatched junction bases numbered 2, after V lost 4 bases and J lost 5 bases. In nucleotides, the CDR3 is TGTGCCAGCAGTGTGGACAGGGGGAACGAGCAGTACTTC. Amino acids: CASSVDRGNEQYF.

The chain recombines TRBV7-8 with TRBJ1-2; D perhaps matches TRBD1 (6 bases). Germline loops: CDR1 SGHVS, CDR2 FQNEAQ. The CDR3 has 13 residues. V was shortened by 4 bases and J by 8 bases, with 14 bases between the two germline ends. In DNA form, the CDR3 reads TGTGCCAGCAGCTACGCCAAGGGGGAAGGCTACACCTTC. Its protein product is CASSYAKGEGYTF.

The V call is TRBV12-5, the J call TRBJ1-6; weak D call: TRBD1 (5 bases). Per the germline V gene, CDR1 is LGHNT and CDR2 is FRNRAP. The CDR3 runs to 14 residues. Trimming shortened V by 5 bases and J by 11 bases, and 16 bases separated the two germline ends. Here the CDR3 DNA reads TGTGCTAGTGGTGAGGACACCAGTGGACCACCCCTCCACTTT. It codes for CASGEDTSGPPLHF.

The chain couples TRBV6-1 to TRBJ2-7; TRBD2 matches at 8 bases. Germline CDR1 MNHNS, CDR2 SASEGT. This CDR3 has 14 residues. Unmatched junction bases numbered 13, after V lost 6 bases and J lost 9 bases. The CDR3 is CASSAGTSHSVQYF. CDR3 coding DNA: TGTGCCAGCAGCGCTGGGACTAGTCATTCAGTGCAGTACTTC.

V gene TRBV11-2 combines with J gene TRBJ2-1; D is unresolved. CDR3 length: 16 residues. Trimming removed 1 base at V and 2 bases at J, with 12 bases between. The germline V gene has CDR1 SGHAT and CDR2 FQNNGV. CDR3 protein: CASSLVKAPTYNEQFF. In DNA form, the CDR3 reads TGTGCCAGCAGCTTAGTGAAAGCGCCGACCTACAATGAGCAGTTCTTC.